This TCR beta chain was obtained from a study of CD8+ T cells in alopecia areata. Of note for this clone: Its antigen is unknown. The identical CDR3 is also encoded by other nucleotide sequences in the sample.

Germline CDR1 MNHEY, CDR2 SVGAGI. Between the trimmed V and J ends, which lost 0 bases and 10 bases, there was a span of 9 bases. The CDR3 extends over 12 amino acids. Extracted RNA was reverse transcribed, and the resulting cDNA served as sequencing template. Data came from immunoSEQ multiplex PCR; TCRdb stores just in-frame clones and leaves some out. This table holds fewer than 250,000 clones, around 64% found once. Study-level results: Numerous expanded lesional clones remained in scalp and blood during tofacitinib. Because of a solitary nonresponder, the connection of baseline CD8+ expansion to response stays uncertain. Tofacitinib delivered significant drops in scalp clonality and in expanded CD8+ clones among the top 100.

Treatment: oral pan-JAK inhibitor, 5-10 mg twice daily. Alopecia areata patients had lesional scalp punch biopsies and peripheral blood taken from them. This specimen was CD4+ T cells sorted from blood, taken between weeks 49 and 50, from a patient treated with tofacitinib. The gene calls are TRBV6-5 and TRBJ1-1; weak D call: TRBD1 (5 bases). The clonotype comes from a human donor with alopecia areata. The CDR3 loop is CASSYSGGTAFF. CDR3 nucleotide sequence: TGTGCCAGCAGTTACTCCGGGGGAACAGCTTTCTTT.